Below, one TCR beta chain is given with its context. These data belong to a study of monozygotic twins with inflammatory bowel disease. This CDR3 has 15 amino acids. Germline V gene lookup returns CDR1 SNHLY and CDR2 FYNNEI. TCRdb reprocessed the 5' RACE reads, keeping one entry per CDR3 protein, no DNA. The repertoire table contains around 400,000 distinct CDR3 sequences. Material: blood. This receptor was taken from a human donor with ulcerative colitis or Crohn's disease, or a healthy co-twin of an affected twin (not recorded which). The chain couples TRBV2 to TRBJ2-1; TCRdb reports TRBD1, a call that lacks DNA to check it against. CDR3 residues: CASTPQTASYNEQFF. The whole variable domain, remainder taken from reference TRBV2 and TRBJ2-1, is EPEVTQTPSHQVTQMGQEVILRCVPISNHLYFYWYRQILGQKVEFLVSFYNNEISEKSEIFDDQFSVERPDGSNFTLKIRSTKLEDSAMYFCASTPQTASYNEQFFGPGTRLTVL.